The 3 T cell receptor beta chains below were found in one sample sequenced in a study of glioma-infiltrating T cells. TCR alpha and beta CDR3 regions were amplified from RNA using iRepertoire nested multiplex PCR. TCRdb redid the calling of the multiplex PCR reads with MiXCR, one entry per CDR3 protein. The table shows more than 350,000 distinct CDR3 sequences, with 41% occurring only once. The sample taken for sequencing was glioma tissue, nonneoplastic brain tissue, or PBMCs (not recorded which). Receptor source: a human donor with low-grade glioma or glioblastoma, undergoing nonglioma brain surgery, or in good health (not recorded which).

This chain links TRBV7-2 with TRBJ1-2; D unclear. The V gene's germline CDR1 is SGHTA and CDR2 FQGNSA. The CDR3 consists of 13 residues. The germline V and J ends were trimmed by 4 bases and 1 base, with 7 bases remaining between them. CDR3 sequence (DNA): TGTGCCAGCAGCTCGCCGCATAACTATGGCTACACCTTC. Its translation is CASSSPHNYGYTF.

J is TRBJ2-2 and V is TRBV20-1; 13 bases match TRBD2. The germline CDR1 and CDR2 sequences are DFQATT and SNEGSKA (reference sequence). After removal of 4 bases from V and 7 bases from J, the junction contained 6 bases not matched to a gene. The CDR3 runs 15 residues. The CDR3 sequence: CSAKGLAGEDGELFF. CDR3 DNA: TGCAGTGCTAAAGGACTAGCGGGAGAGGACGGGGAGCTGTTTTTT.

The chain combines TRBV7-2 with TRBJ2-5, with D perhaps matching TRBD2 (6 bases). V was cut by 4 bases and J by 11 bases, with 23 bases left in between. The CDR3 covers 15 residues. From germline, CDR1 is SGHTA and CDR2 FQGNSA. The CDR3 here is CASSSVAVSYNEQYF. CDR3 DNA: TGTGCCAGCAGCTCGGTAGCGGTTTCCTACAATGAGCAGTACTTC.